This T cell receptor (beta chain) was captured in a study of cytomegalovirus exposure and HLA in healthy donors. Points from the study as a whole: The study flagged some 170 TCR beta chains as cytomegalovirus-associated. In vitro, three CMV-associated chains proved specific for CMV antigens. Later, an analysis found that TCR clusters from the first cohort tended to co-occur in the roughly 120 validation repertoires.

Here immunoSEQ multiplex PCR was the method, and the copy in TCRdb shows in-frame clones only, minus some. The sample has over 200,000 clones, 80% to 90% seen once. As concerns this clone: Its target is not known.

The donors were part of the roughly 130-subject validation cohort, which stood apart from the roughly 680-subject first cohort. This CDR3 contains 14 residues. After removal of 4 bases from V and 6 bases from J, the junction contained 8 bases not matched to a gene. CDR1 and CDR2 (germline): SQVTM, ANQGSEA. V is TRBV29-1 and J is TRBJ2-1, with 8 bases identical to TRBD1. The sequence derives from a young woman in good health and CMV-seronegative. The sample taken for sequencing was PBMCs. Written as DNA, the CDR3 is TGCAGCGTTGGGTTCATACAGGGGGGCAATGAGCAGTTCTTC. Encoded protein: CSVGFIQGGNEQFF.